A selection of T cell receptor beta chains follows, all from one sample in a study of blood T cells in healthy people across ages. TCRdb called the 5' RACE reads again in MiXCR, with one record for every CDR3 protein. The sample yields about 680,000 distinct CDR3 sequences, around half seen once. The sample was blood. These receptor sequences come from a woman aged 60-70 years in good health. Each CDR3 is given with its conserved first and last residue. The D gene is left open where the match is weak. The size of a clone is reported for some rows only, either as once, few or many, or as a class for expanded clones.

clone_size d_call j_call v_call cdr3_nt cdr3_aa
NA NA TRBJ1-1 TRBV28 TGTGCCAGCAATGACCCGGGGACTGAAGCTTTCTTT CASNDPGTEAFF
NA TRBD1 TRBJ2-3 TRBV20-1 TGCAGTGCTAGAGATCGTTCGGGGGACAGGGGGCCGACAGATACGCAGTATTTT CSARDRSGDRGPTDTQYF
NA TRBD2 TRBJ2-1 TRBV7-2 TGTGCCAGCAGCTCGCAGGGTTATACCGGGACTAGCGGGAGAATGGAGCAGTTCTTC CASSSQGYTGTSGRMEQFF
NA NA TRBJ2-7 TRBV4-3 TGCGCCAGCAGCCAAGAGTCGCAGGGGGGGGAGCAGTACTTC CASSQESQGGEQYF
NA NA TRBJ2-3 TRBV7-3 TGTGCCAGCAGCAGCGGACAGATTAGCACAGATACGCAGTATTTT CASSSGQISTDTQYF
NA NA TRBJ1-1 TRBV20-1 TGCAGGTACGGCGCTGAAGCTTTCTTT CRYGAEAFF
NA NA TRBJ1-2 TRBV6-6 TGTGCCAGCACCATAAGGCCAGTGGGGGGCTACACCTTC CASTIRPVGGYTF
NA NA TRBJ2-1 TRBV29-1 TGCAGCGTTGATGAAAGCTCCTACAATGAGCAGTTCTTC CSVDESSYNEQFF
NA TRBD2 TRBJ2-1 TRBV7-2 TGTGCCAGCAGCCGAGTGAGCGGGAGGGATGAGCAGTTCTTC CASSRVSGRDEQFF
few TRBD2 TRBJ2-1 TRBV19 TGTGCCAGTAGTACGGGACTAGCGGGTCAGTTCTTC CASSTGLAGQFF
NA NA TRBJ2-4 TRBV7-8 TGTGCCAGCAGCTTAGAGGGGGCCAAAAACATTCAGTACTTC CASSLEGAKNIQYF
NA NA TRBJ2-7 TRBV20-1 TGCAGTGCTAGTCGGCCAGCAACCTACGAGCAGTACTTC CSASRPATYEQYF
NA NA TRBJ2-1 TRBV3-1 TGTGCCGGCAGCTCAGCTATGGGGGGGCAGTTCTTC CAGSSAMGGQFF
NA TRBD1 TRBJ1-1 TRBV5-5 TGTGCCAGCAGCTTTCCGGACAGGGAAGCTTTCTTT CASSFPDREAFF
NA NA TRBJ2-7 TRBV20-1 TGCAGTGCCATAAAAACGGTAGCGGCGGGCTACGAGCAGTACTTC CSAIKTVAAGYEQYF
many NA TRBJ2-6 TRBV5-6 TGTGCCAGCAGCCTCCCCGGGTCTGGGGCCAACGTCCTGACTTTC CASSLPGSGANVLTF
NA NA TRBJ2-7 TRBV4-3 TGCGCCAGCAGCCCAGGGACACACTCCTACGAGCAGTACTTC CASSPGTHSYEQYF
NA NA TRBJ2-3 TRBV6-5 TGTGCCAGTCGCATCGGAGATACGCAGTATTTT CASRIGDTQYF
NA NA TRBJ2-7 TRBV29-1 TGCAGCGTTGGCGGGGGCGTCGGGCAGTACTTC CSVGGGVGQYF
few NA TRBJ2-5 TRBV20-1 TGCAGTGCTAGAGACTTCGGGGGCCTGGAGACCCAGTACTTC CSARDFGGLETQYF
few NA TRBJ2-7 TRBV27 TGTGCCAGCAGTTCCGACTACTACGAGCAGTACTTC CASSSDYYEQYF
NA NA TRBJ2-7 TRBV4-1 TGCGCCAGCAGCCAAGAGGCCAGGGGACACGAGCAGTACTTC CASSQEARGHEQYF
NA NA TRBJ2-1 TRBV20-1 TGCAGTGCTCCCCAGGGCTCGTACAATGAGCAGTTCTTC CSAPQGSYNEQFF
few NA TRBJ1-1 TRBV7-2 TGTGCCAGCAGATCCACAGTCGGGGCGCGAGCTTTCTTT CASRSTVGARAFF
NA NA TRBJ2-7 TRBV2 TGTGCCAGCAGTGCCCAATGGGAGCAGTACTTC CASSAQWEQYF
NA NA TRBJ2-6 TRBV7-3 TGTGCCAGCAGCTTAATGGGCATGAGCTCTGGGGCCAACGTCCTGACTTTC CASSLMGMSSGANVLTF
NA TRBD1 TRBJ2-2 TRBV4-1 TGCGCCAGCAGCTACGACAGGGCCGGGGAGCTGTTTTTT CASSYDRAGELFF
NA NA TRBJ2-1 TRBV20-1 TGCAGTGCTAGGCGCCCGAGCGTGGGCTACAATGAGCAGTTCTTC CSARRPSVGYNEQFF
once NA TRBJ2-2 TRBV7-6 TGTGCCAGCAGCTCGGTTGGACAGAGCACCGGGGAGCTGTTTTTT CASSSVGQSTGELFF
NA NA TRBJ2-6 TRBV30 TGTGCCTGGAGTTCAATTAGCGATGGGGCCAACGTCCTGACTTTC CAWSSISDGANVLTF
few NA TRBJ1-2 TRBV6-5 TGTGCCAGCAGTTACTACAGTAACTATGGCTACACCTTC CASSYYSNYGYTF
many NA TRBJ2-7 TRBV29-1 TGCAGCGTCTACAGGGTCGGCGAGCAGTACTTC CSVYRVGEQYF
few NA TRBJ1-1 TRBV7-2 TGTGCCAGCAGCTTAGTACTCCTTAACACTGAAGCTTTCTTT CASSLVLLNTEAFF
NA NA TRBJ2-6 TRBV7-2 TGTGCCAGCAGCTTAAAGGGACAACTTCCCGTAATCTCTGGGGCCAACGTCCTGACTTTC CASSLKGQLPVISGANVLTF
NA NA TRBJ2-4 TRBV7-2 TGTGCCAGCAGCTCCCGAGAGGTCGTAGCCAAAAACATTCAGTACTTC CASSSREVVAKNIQYF
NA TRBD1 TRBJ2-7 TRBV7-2 TGTGCCAGCGGCCGGGACAGGAACTCCTACGAGCAGTACTTC CASGRDRNSYEQYF
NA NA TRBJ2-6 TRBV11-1 TGTGCCAGCAGCTTATGGGTATCGGGCTCTGGGGCCAACGTCCTGACTTTC CASSLWVSGSGANVLTF
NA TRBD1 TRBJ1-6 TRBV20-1 TGCAGTGCTCGAAGACAGGGAATGCTAAATTCACCCCTCCACTTT CSARRQGMLNSPLHF
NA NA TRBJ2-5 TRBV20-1 TGCAGTGCTAGGCCCCTCCCAGGGGCTACTCAGGCGGAGACCCAGTACTTC CSARPLPGATQAETQYF
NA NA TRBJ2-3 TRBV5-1 TGCGCCAGCAGCTTGGTACTAACCACAGATACGCAGTATTTT CASSLVLTTDTQYF
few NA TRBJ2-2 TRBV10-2 TGCGCCAGCAGGAGGTCGAGAAACACCGGGGAGCTGTTTTTT CASRRSRNTGELFF
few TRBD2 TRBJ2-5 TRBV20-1 TGCAGTGCTTTTAGCGGGAGTTTTCAGACCCAGTACTTC CSAFSGSFQTQYF
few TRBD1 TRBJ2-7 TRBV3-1 TGTGCCAGCAGCGGCCGGGACAGGGGAGGCGAGCAGTACTTC CASSGRDRGGEQYF
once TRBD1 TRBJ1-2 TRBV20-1 TGCAGTGCTAGTGGTCACCGGGACAGTGGCTACACCTTC CSASGHRDSGYTF
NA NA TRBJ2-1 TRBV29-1 TGCAGCGTTGTGGGTAGCAGGGGCCCCTACAATGAGCAGTTCTTC CSVVGSRGPYNEQFF